This T cell receptor beta chain was retrieved from a study of T-cell reconstitution after alpha-beta-depleted transplantation in children. Study conclusions and caveats: Expanded graft clones, several hundred of them, were reportedly the source of alpha-beta T cells about two months after transplant. Recipient T cells and thymic progenitors that survived gave rise to the high TCRbeta diversity observed at day 60 in some patients. A year had passed since transplant, and T-cell counts and diversity by then came mostly from newly produced T cells.

V was pared by 0 bases and J by 8 bases, with 5 bases of the junction left unmatched. The germline V gene encodes CDR1 ENHRY and CDR2 SYGVKD. The CDR3 consists of 15 residues. The TCRbeta library incorporated unique molecular identifiers. TCRdb re-derived calls from the PCR reads in MiXCR, one entry per CDR3 protein. This sample has approximately 490,000 distinct CDR3 sequences, with about 10% found just once. This clonotype was detected ten times or more. As yet, its antigen is unknown. The sequences come from PBMCs, collected before TCRalphabeta/CD19-depleted stem cell transplant. The sequence was collected from a child aged 2-15 years with inherited bone marrow failure, due to receive a stem cell transplant. The rearrangement uses TRBV10-3 and TRBJ2-1; TRBD1 agrees at 9 bases. Here the CDR3 DNA reads TGTGCCATCAGTGAGTCGGGGACAGGGATCGATGAGCAGTTCTTC. Protein product: CAISESGTGIDEQFF.